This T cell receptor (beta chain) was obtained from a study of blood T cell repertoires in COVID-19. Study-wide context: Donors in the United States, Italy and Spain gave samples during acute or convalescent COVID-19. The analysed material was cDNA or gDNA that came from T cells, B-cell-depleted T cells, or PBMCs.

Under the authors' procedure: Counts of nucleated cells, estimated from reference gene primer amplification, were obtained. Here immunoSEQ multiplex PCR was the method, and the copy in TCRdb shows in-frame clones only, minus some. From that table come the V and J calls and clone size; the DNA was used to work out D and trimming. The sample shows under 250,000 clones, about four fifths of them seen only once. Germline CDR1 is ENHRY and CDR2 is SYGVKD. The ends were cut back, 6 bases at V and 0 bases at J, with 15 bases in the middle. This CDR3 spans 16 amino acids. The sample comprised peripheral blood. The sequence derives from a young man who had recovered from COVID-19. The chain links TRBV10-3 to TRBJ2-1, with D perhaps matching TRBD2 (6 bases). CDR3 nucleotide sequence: TGTGCCATCAGCACCGAGGAGGGGAGCTCCTACAATGAGCAGTTCTTC. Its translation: CAISTEEGSSYNEQFF.